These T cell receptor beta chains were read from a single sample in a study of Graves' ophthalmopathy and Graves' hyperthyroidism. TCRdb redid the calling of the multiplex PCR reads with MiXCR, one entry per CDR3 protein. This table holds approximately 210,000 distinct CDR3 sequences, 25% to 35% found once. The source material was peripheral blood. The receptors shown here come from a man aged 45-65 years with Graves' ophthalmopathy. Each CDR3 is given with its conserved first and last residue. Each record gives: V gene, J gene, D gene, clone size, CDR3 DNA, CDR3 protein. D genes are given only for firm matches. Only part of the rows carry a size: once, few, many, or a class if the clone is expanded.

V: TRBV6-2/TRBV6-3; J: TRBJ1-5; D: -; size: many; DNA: TGTGCCAGCAGGAACAATCAGCCCCAGCATTTT; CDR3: CASRNNQPQHF
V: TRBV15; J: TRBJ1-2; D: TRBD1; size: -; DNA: TGTGCCACCAGCAGGAAACAGGGGGCGGAAGGTGGCTACACCTTC; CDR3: CATSRKQGAEGGYTF
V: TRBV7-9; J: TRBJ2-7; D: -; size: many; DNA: TGTGCCAGCAGCTTACCGGGGACGGGACGGGAGCAGTACTTC; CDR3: CASSLPGTGREQYF
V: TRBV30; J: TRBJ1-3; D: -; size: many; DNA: TGTGCCTGGAGCTTCGTGGGAATGGGAAACACCATATATTTT; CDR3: CAWSFVGMGNTIYF
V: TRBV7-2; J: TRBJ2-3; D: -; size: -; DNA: TGTGCCAGCAGCCCACAGTATACCACAGATACGCAGTATTTT; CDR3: CASSPQYTTDTQYF
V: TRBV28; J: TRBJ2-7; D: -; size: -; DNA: TGTGCCAGCAGTTTGTCCAAATACGAGCAGTACTTC; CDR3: CASSLSKYEQYF
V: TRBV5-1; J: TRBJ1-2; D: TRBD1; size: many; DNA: TGCGCCAGCAGCTTGGAGCAGGGGGGGAATGGCTACACCTTC; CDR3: CASSLEQGGNGYTF
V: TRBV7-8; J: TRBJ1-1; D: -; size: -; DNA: TGTGCCAGCAGCAGCTACCGGGAACACACTGAAGCTTTCTTT; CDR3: CASSSYREHTEAFF
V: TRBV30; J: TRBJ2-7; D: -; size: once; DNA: TGTGCCTGGAGTAACCCTCCTTTCGTCTACGAGCAGTACTTC; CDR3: CAWSNPPFVYEQYF
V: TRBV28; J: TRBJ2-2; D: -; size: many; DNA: TGTGCCAGCAGTTTAGGGGCCTTGAGCACCGGGGAGCTGTTTTTT; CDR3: CASSLGALSTGELFF
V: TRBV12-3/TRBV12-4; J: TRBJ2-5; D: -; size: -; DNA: TGTGCCAGCAGACGGGGCGACGGGGAGACCCAGTACTTC; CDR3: CASRRGDGETQYF
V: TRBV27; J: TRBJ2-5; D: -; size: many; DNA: TGTGCCAGCAGTCCGAGGGGGGACCAAGAGACCCAGTACTTC; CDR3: CASSPRGDQETQYF
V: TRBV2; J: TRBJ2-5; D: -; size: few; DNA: TGTGCCAGCAGGGGGGTGAGTGGTAATAGCCAAGAGACCCAGTACTTC; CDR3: CASRGVSGNSQETQYF